The sequence of this T cell receptor (beta chain) was determined in a study of monozygotic twins with cystic fibrosis. For this clone: Its antigen remains unknown.

Findings of the study overall: Low clonality (median about 0.0095) suggested a mostly naive repertoire.

TCRdb keeps only in-frame clones here, not all; method: immunoSEQ multiplex PCR. The data contain 34,000 or so clones, 75% to 95% of them singletons. Germline V gene lookup returns CDR1 MNHEY and CDR2 SVGAGI. The CDR3 runs 11 residues. The V gene lost 2 bases and the J gene lost 4 bases, with 1 base spanning the gap. J is TRBJ2-3 and V is TRBV6-5; D remains unclear. The receptor comes from a boy under 10 years old with cystic fibrosis. The sequenced sample was blood. CDR3 protein: CASSYADTQYF. In DNA form, the CDR3 reads TGTGCCAGCAGTTACGCAGATACGCAGTATTTT.